These 18 T cell receptor beta chains originate from one sample sequenced in a study of T cell clonality in common variable immunodeficiency. The method was immunoSEQ multiplex PCR; TCRdb's version includes in-frame clones alone and lacks a portion of them. The sample contains tens of thousands of clones, none of them singletons. Sequenced sample: peripheral blood mononuclear cells. These receptors originate from a person between 18 and 75 years old in good health.

This clone has ten or more counts. The sequenced fragment ends 3 residues before the CDR3 boundary, so the rest is inferred from the germline J gene. The genes are TRBV20-1 and TRBJ2-1, with 13 bases fitting TRBD2. The CDR3 contains 14 residues. The germline gives CDR1 DFQATT, CDR2 SNEGSKA (reference sequence). The ends lost 5 bases at V and 2 bases at J; junction bases unmatched: 0. The CDR3: CSAGLAGAYNEQFF. Incomplete CDR3 DNA: TGCAGTGCTGGACTAGCGGGGGCCTACAATGAG.

This clone came up many times. Read data end 3 residues before the CDR3 end; the end is taken from the germline J gene. The rearrangement links TRBV5-1 to TRBJ1-1, with a tentative D call TRBD1 (6 bases). CDR3 length equals 13 residues. V lost 2 bases to trimming and J lost 5 bases, with 10 bases between them. Germline V gene lookup returns CDR1 SGHRS and CDR2 YFSETQ. The sequenced part of the CDR3 DNA is TGCGCCAGCAGCTTTAAGGGGGATACTGAA. It is translated as CASSFKGDTE. The whole CDR3 region reads CASSFKGDTEAFF.

This clone was counted ten times or more. The read ends 3 residues shy of where the CDR3 ends; the end is completed using the germline J gene. This rearrangement joins TRBV27 to TRBJ1-6, with D maybe TRBD1 (6 bases). Germline V gene lookup returns CDR1 MNHEY and CDR2 SMNVEV (reference sequence). This CDR3 is built from 14 residues. Trimming cost V 7 bases and J 6 bases, with 13 bases left between them. The sequenced part of the CDR3 DNA is TGTGCCAGCACATCAGGGGTGGGTAATTCACCC. Its translation is CASTSGVGNSP. The whole CDR3 protein is CASTSGVGNSPLHF.

This clone came up many times. The read terminates 3 residues ahead of where the CDR3 ends, so the germline J gene completes it. The chain uses TRBV18 and TRBJ1-5; D possibly corresponds to TRBD1 (5 bases). The germline CDR1 and CDR2 sequences are KGHSH and LQKENI. V shed 3 bases and J shed 0 bases, with 24 bases lying between them. The CDR3 extends over 20 amino acids. The part of the CDR3 DNA that was read is TGTGCCAGCTCACCGGGTTCGTTGAAGGGGCTAACCTATAGCAATCAGCCC. It encodes CASSPGSLKGLTYSNQP. The whole CDR3 region reads CASSPGSLKGLTYSNQPQHF.

This clone was counted at least ten times. CDR3: CASSISRDKAYEQYF. CDR3 DNA, as far as it was read: TGTGCCAGCAGCATATCCCGGGACAAAGCCTACGAG. The chain is built from TRBV11-2 and TRBJ2-7, with D possibly TRBD1 on 6 matching bases. The DNA ends 3 residues before the CDR3 does, and the rest of the CDR3 is filled in from the germline J gene. V shed 5 bases and J shed 2 bases, with 16 bases lying between them. The V gene's germline CDR1 is SGHAT and CDR2 FQNNGV. The CDR3 sequence is 15 residues long.

This clone was seen ten or more times. The CDR3 extends 3 residues past the end of the read, so its final part is completed from the germline J gene. This chain connects TRBV30 to TRBJ2-7; TRBD2 matches 10 bases. The CDR3 length is 15 residues. V trimming: 1 base; J trimming: 4 bases; junction bases outside the gene matches: 7. In germline, CDR1 is GTSNPN, CDR2 SVGIG (reference sequence). CDR3 protein: CAWSASGRAFYEQYF. The covered CDR3 bases are TGTGCCTGGAGTGCCAGCGGGAGGGCCTTTTACGAG.

This clone was detected ten times or more. The read ends 3 residues before the CDR3 terminus; that terminus is restored from the germline J gene. This sequence joins TRBV20-1 and TRBJ1-1, with D uncertain. V lost 6 bases and J 1 base, leaving 6 bases between the germline ends. Germline values: CDR1 DFQATT, CDR2 SNEGSKA (reference sequence). CDR3 length: 11 amino acids. This CDR3 reads CSAPGNTEAFF. CDR3 DNA, as far as it was read: TGCAGTGCCCCAGGGAACACTGAA.

In its sample, this clone was seen many times. The CDR3 end is not reached by the read, which stops 3 residues before it; the germline J gene fills it in. The J gene is TRBJ1-4, the V gene TRBV5-1; 7 nucleotides align to TRBD1. The CDR3 totals 13 residues. From germline, CDR1 is SGHRS and CDR2 YFSETQ. The covered CDR3 bases are TGCGCCAGCAGCTTGTCAATCACAGGGGAA. Its translation is CASSLSITGE. The CDR3, in full, reads CASSLSITGELFF.

This clone showed up many times. The read halts 3 residues ahead of the CDR3 end, with the missing end drawn from the germline J gene. The chain employs TRBV19 and TRBJ2-6; perhaps D is TRBD1 or TRBD2 (5 bases each). Per germline, CDR1 LNHDA and CDR2 SQIVND (reference sequence). This CDR3 is built from 17 residues. V was pared by 3 bases and J by 2 bases, with 14 bases between. The CDR3 spells CASSIIEGLTGANVLTF. The covered CDR3 bases are TGTGCCAGTAGTATTATTGAGGGGTTGACTGGGGCCAACGTC.

This clone was recorded many times. Read coverage stops 3 residues before the CDR3 terminus; the germline J gene supplies the remainder. The chain carries TRBV4-1 and TRBJ2-1; 12 bases fit TRBD2. Germline assignment: CDR1 MGHRA and CDR2 YSYEKL. The CDR3 contains 17 residues. J lost 0 bases, V lost 3 bases, and 3 bases had no gene match. CDR3 sequence reads: CASSHPTSGSSYNEQFF. CDR3 DNA (partial): TGCGCCAGCAGCCACCCGACTAGCGGGAGCTCCTACAATGAG.

This clone came up many times. The read terminates 3 residues before the CDR3 end, so the remaining end is supplied by the germline J gene. The V gene is TRBV7-3, the J gene TRBJ2-3; 8 bases align to TRBD2. With 1 base clipped from V and 4 bases from J, the junction kept 7 bases outside the gene matches. The CDR3 is made up of 16 amino acids. Germline V gene sequence: CDR1 SGHTA, CDR2 FQGTGA. CDR3 protein: CASSLRGSGRPDTQYF. Incomplete CDR3 DNA: TGTGCCAGCAGCTTAAGGGGAAGCGGGAGACCAGATACG.

This clone was observed many times. The CDR3 extends 3 residues past the end of the read, so its final part is completed from the germline J gene. This chain connects TRBV18 to TRBJ2-1; 12 positions agree with TRBD2. Trimming cost V 3 bases and J 1 base; bases outside gene matches: 1. Per the germline V gene, CDR1 is KGHSH and CDR2 is LQKENI. The length of the CDR3 is 16 residues. The CDR3: CASSPLAGGSYNEQFF. The part of the CDR3 DNA that was read is TGTGCCAGCTCACCCCTAGCGGGAGGGTCCTACAATGAG. Using reference TRBV18 and TRBJ2-1 for the parts outside the CDR3, the full variable domain is NAGVMQNPRHLVRRRGQEARLRCSPMKGHSHVYWYRQLPEEGLKFMVYLQKENIIDESGMPKERFSAEFPKEGPSILRIQQVVRGDSAAYFCASSPLAGGSYNEQFFGPGTRLTVL.

Many counts were recorded for this clone. With the read ending 3 residues before the CDR3 end, the germline J gene is used to fill in that end. The rearrangement uses TRBV28 and TRBJ2-7; 11 nucleotides line up with TRBD2. With V trimmed by 5 bases and J by 1 base, 4 bases remained unmatched. CDR1 is MDHEN, CDR2 SYDVKM, per germline. The length of the CDR3 is 15 residues. CDR3 protein: CASSMGTSGSYEQYF. The CDR3 bases that were read are TGTGCCAGCAGTATGGGGACTAGCGGATCCTACGAG.

This clone appeared many times. The CDR3 goes on 3 residues after the read ends, and that part is filled in from the germline J gene. The chain employs TRBV9 and TRBJ2-1, with D unresolved. This CDR3 has 14 residues. Germline CDR1 SGDLS, CDR2 YYNGEE. Trimming took off 5 bases at V and 8 bases at J, with 17 bases between the two ends. CDR3 bases read: TGTGCCAGCAGGCCCACGGGTTTCGGCGATGAG. Translating gives CASRPTGFGDE. The whole CDR3 protein reads CASRPTGFGDEQFF.

This clone was recorded many times. CDR3 amino acids: CASSRSWNEKGEQFF. CDR3 bases read: TGTGCCAGCAGCCGATCGTGGAACGAAAAGGGTGAG. The genes are TRBV7-2 and TRBJ2-1; D ambiguous. Coverage ceases 3 residues before the CDR3 finishes, and the germline J gene fills in the end. The CDR3 contains 15 residues. Trimming removed 5 bases from V and 9 bases from J, with 20 bases in between. Germline loops: CDR1 SGHTA, CDR2 FQGNSA.

This clone was detected many times. The CDR3 is cut off 3 residues early in the read; its end comes from the germline J gene. This chain connects TRBV5-4 to TRBJ2-3, with 9 nucleotides matching TRBD1. The germline V gene encodes CDR1 SGHNT and CDR2 YYREEE (reference sequence). The CDR3 is made up of 15 amino acids. V shed 4 bases, J shed 5 bases, and the junction held 8 bases outside the gene matches. The CDR3 loop is CASSRETGGGDTQYF. The sequenced CDR3 bases are TGTGCCAGCAGCAGGGAGACAGGGGGAGGAGATACG.

This clone was counted many times. The CDR3 end is not reached by the read, which stops 3 residues before it; the germline J gene fills it in. This chain joins TRBV18 and TRBJ1-1, with TRBD1 identical over 7 bases. Germline V gives CDR1 KGHSH, CDR2 LQKENI. The CDR3 runs to 14 residues. The J segment lost 1 base and the V segment lost 3 bases, leaving 2 bases of the junction unmatched. The CDR3 region is CASSPNRGNTEAFF. CDR3 bases read: TGTGCCAGCTCACCGAACAGGGGGAACACTGAA.

The sample holds many counts of this clone. CDR3 protein: CASSENPGGNTEAFF. The sequenced CDR3 bases are TGTGCCAGCAGTGAAAACCCAGGGGGAAACACTGAA. The J gene is TRBJ1-1, the V gene TRBV6-4; 7 nucleotides line up with TRBD1. The read halts 3 residues ahead of the CDR3 end, with the missing end drawn from the germline J gene. Germline CDR1 and CDR2: MRHNA and SNTAGT. The CDR3 is 15 residues long. The V segment lost 3 bases and the J segment 2 bases; nucleotides outside the gene matches: 6.